Here is one T cell receptor (beta chain) with its context. The germline gives CDR1 SNHLY, CDR2 FYNNEI. CDR3 length equals 13 residues. V gave up 5 bases and J gave up 4 bases, with 9 bases separating them. Sequencing was performed with immunoSEQ multiplex PCR; in TCRdb, only in-frame clones are kept and a portion is missing. Here the sample spans 250,000 to 300,000 clones, roughly 90% being singletons. This entry is derived from a study of blood T cell repertoires in COVID-19. The TCR originated in a woman in her forties with acute COVID-19. J is TRBJ1-5 and V is TRBV2; D remains unclear. Sequences were obtained from PBMCs or T cells enriched from blood (not recorded which). The CDR3 here is CASSTQNNQPQHF. The CDR3 coding sequence is TGTGCCAGCAGTACACAAAATAATCAGCCCCAGCATTTT.